The next 22 T cell receptor beta chains were all read from a single sample in a study of T cells in Graves' hyperthyroidism and ophthalmopathy. The source material, RNA transcripts, was used to amplify TCR beta CDR3 regions. An initial round of RT-PCR targeting the TCR CDR3 relied on the HTBI primer set. TCRdb re-called the multiplex PCR reads through MiXCR, storing one row per CDR3 protein. The sample has 480,000 or so distinct CDR3 sequences, 46% seen once. Sequencing was done on a sample of peripheral blood or thyroid tissue (not recorded which). These receptors were collected from an adult woman with Graves' disease, either hyperthyroidism or ophthalmopathy (not recorded which).

As for this clonotype: One end of the junction is discordant with germline, which a read error may explain. The rearrangement links TRBV20-1 to TRBJ2-6, with 10 bases aligning to TRBD2. From germline, CDR1 is DFQATT and CDR2 SNEGSKA (reference sequence). The CDR3 sequence is 14 residues long. CDR3 in amino acids: CSASLLAGATVLTF. CDR3 coding DNA: TGCAGTGCTAGTCTCCTAGCGGGAGCCACCGTCCTGACTTTC.

This chain joins TRBV19 and TRBJ1-5, with TRBD1 as a possible D gene (5 bases). This CDR3 comprises 14 residues. Germline V CDR1 and CDR2: LNHDA, SQIVND (reference sequence). Trimming pared 6 bases from V and 3 bases from J, leaving 12 bases between. As DNA, the CDR3 is TGTGCCAGTAGCAGCCGGACACCCAATCAGCCCCAGCATTTT. It specifies CASSSRTPNQPQHF.

In its sample, this clonotype was seen many times. V is TRBV19 and J is TRBJ1-1; D might be TRBD1 (6 bases). V was shortened by 7 bases and J by 2 bases, with 23 bases between the two germline ends. This CDR3 has 17 residues. The germline CDR1 and CDR2 sequences are LNHDA and SQIVND (reference sequence). The CDR3 region is CASKGGTHLTTNTEAFF. The CDR3 bases are TGTGCCAGTAAGGGGGGGACTCATCTCACAACTAACACTGAAGCTTTCTTT.

The genes are TRBV20-1 and TRBJ2-5, with D tentatively TRBD2 (6 bases). The CDR3 has 15 amino acids. Germline CDR1 DFQATT, CDR2 SNEGSKA (reference sequence). V lost 0 bases, J lost 1 base, and 12 bases lay in between. CDR3 nucleotides: TGCAGTGCTAGAGATCGTGTGGAGGGCCAAGAGACCCAGTACTTC. Its protein is CSARDRVEGQETQYF.

V and J are TRBV29-1 and TRBJ1-1; tentative D call: TRBD1 (5 bases). There are 13 residues in the CDR3. Germline CDR1 is SQVTM and CDR2 is ANQGSEA. Trimming pared 4 bases from V and 1 base from J, leaving 10 bases between. The CDR3 nucleotides read TGCAGCGTTGCCGGCAGGGAGAACACTGAAGCTTTCTTT. Translation gives CSVAGRENTEAFF.

This clonotype appeared many times. The gene calls are TRBV5-1 and TRBJ1-1; tentatively, D is TRBD1 (6 bases). Germline V gives CDR1 SGHRS, CDR2 YFSETQ. CDR3 length equals 15 residues. The V end lost 5 bases, the J end lost 3 bases, and 17 bases lay between the germline ends. The CDR3 bases are TGCGCCAGCAGTTTTGTTTGGGGGCTGGACACTGAAGCTTTCTTT. Amino acid sequence: CASSFVWGLDTEAFF.

The chain recombines TRBV6-1 with TRBJ2-2; TRBD1 agrees at 10 bases. The CDR3 is 17 residues long. J gave up 0 bases and V 6 bases, and 7 bases lay outside the gene matches. Germline V lookup: CDR1 MNHNS, CDR2 SASEGT. Written as DNA, the CDR3 is TGTGCCAGCAGGCCGGGACAGGGGACTTCGAACACCGGGGAGCTGTTTTTT. This gives the protein CASRPGQGTSNTGELFF.

The chain joins TRBV2 to TRBJ2-5; 7 nucleotides match TRBD1. J gave up 1 base and V 3 bases, and 11 bases lay outside the gene matches. Germline V gives CDR1 SNHLY, CDR2 FYNNEI. This CDR3 is built from 17 residues. The CDR3, as DNA: TGTGCCAGCAGTGACCTCCAGGGGGTTTCCTCCCAAGAGACCCAGTACTTC. Translated: CASSDLQGVSSQETQYF. The variable domain in full, with the rest retrieved from reference TRBV2 and TRBJ2-5, is EPEVTQTPSHQVTQMGQEVILRCVPISNHLYFYWYRQILGQKVEFLVSFYNNEISEKSEIFDDQFSVERPDGSNFTLKIRSTKLEDSAMYFCASSDLQGVSSQETQYFGPGTRLLVL.

The chain recombines TRBV19 with TRBJ1-1; maybe TRBD1 (6 bases). The CDR3 length is 14 residues. The germline V gene encodes CDR1 LNHDA and CDR2 SQIVND (reference sequence). V was cut by 5 bases and J by 0 bases, with 10 bases left in between. This chain's CDR3 is CASSGGDMNTEAFF. The DNA of the CDR3 is TGTGCCAGTAGTGGCGGGGACATGAACACTGAAGCTTTCTTT.

This clonotype occurred many times. The chain uses TRBV6-1 and TRBJ1-5, with TRBD1 matching 7 bases. V dropped 5 bases and J dropped 6; count of bases not matched to a gene: 4. Germline CDR1 is MNHNS and CDR2 is SASEGT. The CDR3 totals 13 residues. The CDR3 DNA follows: TGTGCCAGCAGTCAGGGGGGAGGTCAGCCCCAGCATTTT. It codes for CASSQGGGQPQHF.

The genes are TRBV5-6 and TRBJ1-2, with 7 positions matching TRBD1. Trimming at V came to 1 base and at J to 7 bases, leaving 13 bases not matched to a gene. Germline CDR1 and CDR2: SGHDT and YYEEEE. This CDR3 is built from 16 residues. The CDR3 bases are TGTGCCAGCAGCTTGACCTGGACAGGTGGAGACGGTGGCTACACCTTC. Translated, it gives CASSLTWTGGDGGYTF.

This clonotype was picked up many times. The CDR3 loop is CSGNRGPLSGEAFF. The DNA for the CDR3 is TGCAGTGGCAACAGGGGACCTCTAAGCGGTGAAGCTTTCTTT. The rearrangement links TRBV20-1 to TRBJ1-1; TRBD1 matches 7 bases. Germline assignment: CDR1 DFQATT and CDR2 SNEGSKA (reference sequence). Losses at the gene ends were 7 bases for V and 7 bases for J; bases not matched to a gene: 15. The CDR3 extends over 14 amino acids.

In its sample, this clonotype was seen many times. The gene calls are TRBV20-1 and TRBJ2-5; possible D gene TRBD2, 5 bases. V was clipped by 5 bases and J by 1 base, with 14 bases between them. Germline-derived CDR1 and CDR2 are DFQATT and SNEGSKA (reference sequence). The CDR3 length is 14 residues. The CDR3 DNA is TGCAGTGCTCTGGAAGCGGACCTCCAAGAGACCCAGTACTTC. As protein: CSALEADLQETQYF.

The table lists this clonotype with many counts. The chain combines TRBV5-1 with TRBJ2-7; D is possibly TRBD1 (6 bases). CDR1 and CDR2 from the germline V gene are SGHRS and YFSETQ. The CDR3 length is 14 residues. V lost 2 bases and J 6 bases, leaving 15 bases between the germline ends. The CDR3 region has the DNA TGCGCCAGCAGCTTACTACAGGGTCTTAGCGAGCAGTACTTC. As protein: CASSLLQGLSEQYF.

To note about this clonotype: The final CDR3 position lacks the conserved phenylalanine or tryptophan, pointing to a likely read error. The genes are TRBV25-1 and TRBJ1-6, with a weak D call TRBD1 (5 bases). V dropped 2 bases and J dropped 5 bases, with 13 bases sitting between them. CDR3 length: 16 residues. The germline V gene has CDR1 MGHDK and CDR2 SYGVNS. CDR3 nucleotide sequence: TGTGCCAGCAGTGAAACCCAGGGACTTCATAATTCACCCCTCCACTCT. It is translated as CASSETQGLHNSPLHS.

This clonotype was seen ten or more times. This rearrangement joins TRBV20-1 to TRBJ1-2, with a possible D match to TRBD1 (5 bases). Looked up from germline, CDR1 is DFQATT and CDR2 is SNEGSKA (reference sequence). This CDR3 region has 13 residues. Trimming stripped 6 bases from V and 2 bases from J, with 13 bases between. The CDR3 region has the DNA TGCAGTGCCCGGGACCCGAGGAACTATGGCTACACCTTC. Residues: CSARDPRNYGYTF.

The chain recombines TRBV7-6 with TRBJ2-5, with 9 bases lining up with TRBD1. This CDR3 spans 14 amino acids. Germline assignment: CDR1 SGHVS and CDR2 FNYEAQ. V lost 5 bases, J lost 5 bases, and 6 bases stayed unmatched. DNA for the CDR3: TGTGCCAGCAGCCAGGGACAGGGAGGGGAGACCCAGTACTTC. It translates to CASSQGQGGETQYF.

Comments on this clonotype: Without the conserved terminal phenylalanine or tryptophan, this CDR3 likely stems from a read error. V gene TRBV10-3 combines with J gene TRBJ2-5, with a tentative D call TRBD2 (6 bases). There are 14 residues in the CDR3. Germline V CDR1 and CDR2: ENHRY, SYGVKD. Trimming pared 4 bases from V and 5 bases from J, leaving 14 bases between. The CDR3 sequence: CAISGRTGVETQYL. The CDR3 region has the DNA TGTGCCATCAGTGGGAGGACGGGAGTGGAGACCCAGTACCTC.

With regard to this clonotype: A much larger clonotype is one base distant, so this may be a read error. V usage is TRBV12-3 or TRBV12-4 and J usage is TRBJ2-2, with no clear D. CDR3 length: 15 amino acids. Trimming shortened V by 2 bases and J by 4 bases, and 11 bases separated the two germline ends. This chain's CDR3 is CASSLSAQRTGELFF. The CDR3 nucleotides are TGTGCCAGCAGTTTATCGGCACAACGCACCGGGGAGCTGTTTTTT.

This clonotype turned up a few times. The V call is TRBV29-1, the J call TRBJ2-5; 9 nucleotides align to TRBD1. V trimming: 0 bases; J trimming: 4 bases; junction bases outside the gene matches: 6. This CDR3 has 15 residues. CDR1 and CDR2 (germline): SQVTM, ANQGSEA. This CDR3 is CSVEEQGARPETQYF. In DNA form, the CDR3 reads TGCAGCGTTGAAGAACAGGGGGCGCGACCAGAGACCCAGTACTTC.

This chain uses TRBV10-3 with TRBJ1-5, with no clear D. Germline lookup yields CDR1 ENHRY and CDR2 SYGVKD. This CDR3 contains 12 residues. The ends were cut back, 3 bases at V and 6 bases at J, with 6 bases in the middle. DNA for the CDR3: TGTGCCATCAGTGATACCGGTCAGCCCCAGCATTTT. Its translation: CAISDTGQPQHF.

This clonotype appeared many times. Here the CDR3 reads CSAAQAQGVGYTF. The CDR3 DNA is TGCAGCGCCGCCCAGGCCCAGGGTGTCGGCTACACCTTC. The genes are TRBV29-1 and TRBJ1-2; TRBD1 might be the D (5 bases). Germline lookup yields CDR1 SQVTM and CDR2 ANQGSEA. The CDR3 has 13 residues. V was clipped by 7 bases and J by 8 bases, with 20 bases between them. The full variable domain, with the rest looked up from reference TRBV29-1 and TRBJ1-2, is SAVISQKPSRDICQRGTSLTIQCQVDSQVTMMFWYRQQPGQSLTLIATANQGSEATYESGFVIDKFPISRPNLTFSTLTVSNMSPEDSSIYLCSAAQAQGVGYTFGSGTRLTVV.